This T cell receptor (beta chain) was found in a study of PD-L1 blockade in urothelial cancer (dated 2017 in TCRdb). Background on the whole study: Therapy was started in the mid-2010s for all patients, and atezolizumab 1,200 mg was administered intravenously every 3 weeks. About nine tenths of the roughly 29 patients were males with bladder-origin urothelial cancer, and about 65% of the roughly 30 reported a prior smoking history. Patients had an ECOG performance status of 0 or 1 and had received between 0 and 3 prior chemotherapy regimens. Blood samples were analyzed at two time points: 3 weeks after treatment start (second dose) and 6 weeks after treatment start. Blood samples yielded a median of about 150,000 T cells and more than 80,000 unique TCRs, with median clonality approximately 0.08. Somatic, immune and clinical correlates of response to PD-L1 blockade with atezolizumab in urothelial cancer were the focus of an exploratory multi-omic analysis. Pretreatment tumor samples, along with matched peripheral blood collected serially before and after atezolizumab treatment, underwent TCR sequencing. Progression-free survival longer than 6 months counted as durable clinical benefit, and TCR features were additionally tested against both progression-free and overall survival. In the same patients, pretreatment tumors underwent whole exome sequencing and RNA sequencing in addition to TCR sequencing. Durable clinical benefit was achieved by nine patients but not by the remaining 20. Pretreatment blood TCR-seq was available for about 27 patients, at least one posttreatment blood collection was obtained for roughly 25 patients, and tumor TCR-seq was available for roughly 25 patients.

The germline V gene (reference sequence) yields SGHAT for CDR1 and FQDESV for CDR2. The CDR3 spans 13 residues, from the cysteine through the phenylalanine. Only the CDR3 DNA stays, 39 bases, in frame from base 1. V loses 5 bases at its end and J loses 6 bases; junction bases beyond the gene matches: 6. The cohort comprised around 30 patients with locally advanced or metastatic urothelial carcinoma treated at Memorial Sloan Kettering on a trial protocol. Peripheral blood mononuclear cells were collected pretreatment and during treatment, with between 1 and 8 total time points per patient. The Qiagen DNeasy Blood extraction kit was used to purify genomic DNA from total PBMCs and tumor samples. PBMCs were collected pretreatment and during treatment and were isolated and stored as previously described. A single count supports this clone. Its antigen has not been determined. No per-base quality is available; no much larger clone lies one base away.

Synthetic TCR analog templates were spiked into each PCR to estimate absolute template abundance from read counts. TCRbeta CDR3 regions were amplified from genomic DNA with bias-controlled V and J gene primers using the immunoSEQ assay. Sequencing of rearranged TCRbeta segments was performed at approximately 20X coverage. The paper's data handling went like this. Sequencing errors were corrected by clustering and CDR3s were annotated against IMGT to assign V, D and J genes. Only productive TCRbeta rearrangements were used in downstream analyses, excluding out-of-frame or stop-codon sequences. To compute clonality, Shannon entropy was normalized by the log of the number of unique productive sequences and then subtracted from one. Fisher's exact test with Benjamini-Hochberg correction, using a cutoff of adjusted p below 0.01, was how clones that differed between time points or between blood and tumor were identified. TCRdb limited this immuneACCESS table to in-frame rearrangements with V and J called. A share of clones is missing; checked studies link under half to unresolved V genes, and the rest is unexplained. V, J and clone size derive from that table, while D and trimming were established from the DNA sequence. This sample comprises about 43,000 clones, 88% of them detected only once. The ten largest clones represent 13% to 15% of the sample.

Overall study results and their limits: Patients with durable benefit showed greater expansion of tumor-associated TCR clones in peripheral blood 3 weeks after starting treatment (n ≈ 21, p = 0.022). Small sample size (n ≈ 27) and many exploratory analyses mean the results are intended to be hypothesis-generating. Improved progression-free and overall survival was associated with having pretreatment peripheral blood TCR clonality below the median.

The specimen was PBMCs, collected around atezolizumab (anti-PD-L1) treatment. The chain joins TRBV11-1 to TRBJ1-2, and TRBD1 matches 7 of the central bases. The source of this sequence is a woman aged 55-69 years with urothelial cancer. The CDR3 protein sequence reads: CASSQGGWDGYTF. At the DNA level, the sequence is TGTGCCAGCAGCCAGGGGGGCTGGGATGGCTACACCTTC. The entire variable domain, with the stretches around the CDR3 drawn from the reference TRBV11-1 and TRBJ1-2 proteins, is EAEVAQSPRYKITEKSQAVAFWCDPISGHATLYWYRQILGQGPELLVQFQDESVVDDSQLPKDRFSAERLKGVDSTLKIQPAELGDSAMYLCASSQGGWDGYTFGSGTRLTVV.